Sequencing of this T cell receptor beta chain was carried out in a study of CD8+CD57+ T cells in acquired aplastic anemia. Study-wide background: The sorted CD4+ and CD8+ cells yielded an average approximately 3.2 ug of DNA. General study points: Patients shared some 30 CD8+ CDR3 sequences with controls.

Whoever was chosen for sequencing had shown CD8+CD57+ cell expansion by flow cytometry. This clonotype is deemed medium-sized (0.01 to 0.1%). The antigen remains undetermined. Genomic DNA, serving as template, underwent TCR beta VDJ and CDR3 profiling. TCRdb re-analysed the reads in MiXCR, keeping a single row per CDR3 protein. The sample yields about 160,000 distinct CDR3 sequences, about 45% seen once. The CDR3 has 13 amino acids. Germline-derived CDR1 and CDR2 are SQVTM and ANQGSEA. Trimming cost V 4 bases and J 0 bases, with 9 bases left between them. Sequences were obtained from sorted CD4+, CD8+, or CD8+CD57+ T cells (not recorded which) from PBMCs. This chain joins TRBV29-1 and TRBJ1-1; no clear D. The receptor comes from a human donor with aplastic anemia. The CDR3 DNA reads TGCAGCGTTGCGGCCCGGCTGAACACTGAAGCTTTCTTT. Amino acid sequence: CSVAARLNTEAFF. Full variable domain (outside the CDR3, taken from reference TRBV29-1 and TRBJ1-1): SAVISQKPSRDICQRGTSLTIQCQVDSQVTMMFWYRQQPGQSLTLIATANQGSEATYESGFVIDKFPISRPNLTFSTLTVSNMSPEDSSIYLCSVAARLNTEAFFGQGTRLTVV.